This entry is about one T cell receptor (beta chain). Its antigen is not identified. In germline, CDR1 is SQVTM, CDR2 ANQGSEA. The V segment lost 7 bases and the J segment 4 bases; nucleotides outside the gene matches: 5. The CDR3 runs 14 residues. This sample was taken from a study of T cell clonotyping in hematopoietic cell transplantation. Study observations and caveats: At the given depth, recipient repertoires were over 97% de novo clonotypes. Recipient TCR diversity dropped after transplant; expanded clonotypes rose from day 30 to 180.

The data were produced by immunoSEQ multiplex PCR, yet TCRdb's version contains in-frame clones alone and is incomplete. Of around 15,000 clones in the sample, about 93% were seen once. The sample taken for sequencing was peripheral blood mononuclear cells. The TCR originated in a middle-aged man in good health. Some clones in this sample may be carry-over from other donors' samples. The chain couples TRBV29-1 to TRBJ2-1; 12 bases fit TRBD2. DNA of the CDR3: TGCAGCGCCGTGACTAGCGGGAGATACAATGAGCAGTTCTTC. Its protein product is CSAVTSGRYNEQFF.